The clone carrying this T cell receptor (beta chain) was observed a handful of times. The antigen is unknown. Other DNA sequences within the sample encode an identical CDR3. These data belong to a study of cytomegalovirus exposure and HLA in healthy donors. Study outcomes and limitations: The study put some 160 TCR beta chains on its list as cytomegalovirus-associated. For most TCR sequences rarity was the rule, although some public TCRs occurred in many donors. Accounts indicate the classifier identified cytomegalovirus status with strong specificity and sensitivity. In a later analysis, first-cohort TCR clusters were found to tend to co-occur in the 100 to 150 validation repertoires.

Clones were read by immunoSEQ multiplex PCR, and TCRdb kept only the in-frame ones, dropping some. Of 230,000 or so clones in the sample, 88% were seen once. The junction had 5 bases not matched to a gene; V was cut back by 0 bases and J by 5 bases. Germline CDR1 reads SGDLS; CDR2 reads YYNGEE. This CDR3 is built from 15 residues. The chain couples TRBV9 to TRBJ1-2; 9 bases are a match to TRBD1. Sequencing was carried out using PBMCs. This TCR came from a young woman in good health and CMV-seronegative. In nucleotides, the CDR3 is TGTGCCAGCAGCGTAGTAGGGACAGGGAATTATGGCTACACCTTC. Protein sequence: CASSVVGTGNYGYTF.